Reported below is one TCR beta chain. Its antigen is unknown. These data come from a study of blood T cells in healthy people across ages. Findings and caveats of the study: The study could not conclusively compare naive and antigen-experienced cells, given its unsorted PBMCs.

The germline gives CDR1 SGHTA, CDR2 FQGNSA. Trimming cost V 0 bases and J 4 bases; bases outside gene matches: 7. This CDR3 has 17 residues. Primers used in a second PCR of about 7 to 12 cycles were a sample-barcoded 5' primer and a J-beta primer mix. Each CDR3 protein gets one entry after TCRdb re-called the 5' RACE reads with MiXCR. The profile shows roughly 700,000 distinct CDR3 sequences, 20% to 25% of them singletons. Isolation recovered at least 6.5 million PBMCs from every sample. The sample also formed part of further work on T cells of mothers and their children.

The chain joins TRBV7-2 to TRBJ2-1; 9 bases match TRBD2. The sequence was obtained from a boy aged 10-17 years in good health. The sample was blood. CDR3 protein: CASSLASGTSRYNEQFF. Here the CDR3 DNA reads TGTGCCAGCAGCTTAGCTTCGGGGACTAGCAGATACAATGAGCAGTTCTTC. Full variable domain (outside the CDR3, taken from reference TRBV7-2 and TRBJ2-1): GAGVSQSPSNKVTEKGKDVELRCDPISGHTALYWYRQSLGQGLEFLIYFQGNSAPDKSGLPSDRFSAERTGGSVSTLTIQRTQQEDSAVYLCASSLASGTSRYNEQFFGPGTRLTVL.